These 5 T cell receptor beta chains originate from one sample sequenced in a study of regulatory T cells in long-lasting Graves disease. Sample time point: newly diagnosed GD, antithyroid drugs for less than 3 months. Researchers made the TCR library from RNA that was extracted from PBMCs. Arm-PCR of CDR3 regions with iRepertoire HTBI primers generated TCR beta libraries. TCRdb re-called the multiplex PCR reads with MiXCR, one entry per CDR3 protein. Of 680,000 or so distinct CDR3 sequences detected, about 16% appear once; the ten largest clones hold 15% to 20%. These same data were also listed under a study on T cells in Graves' hyperthyroidism and ophthalmopathy.

The input for sequencing was peripheral blood mononuclear cells (PBMCs), taken at new diagnosis, from a patient treated with antithyroid drugs. The receptor source for this set is a woman aged 25-40 years with Graves disease.

The V call is TRBV20-1, the J call TRBJ2-3, with 10 bases that match TRBD2. V shed 6 bases and J 6 bases; nucleotides not matched to a gene: 12. This CDR3 has 15 amino acids. CDR1 and CDR2 (germline): DFQATT, SNEGSKA (reference sequence). The CDR3 nucleotides read TGCAGTGCAAGCCCCAGCGGGGGGGCGAGTGATACGCAGTATTTT. It codes for CSASPSGGASDTQYF.

The J gene is TRBJ2-1, the V gene TRBV19, with TRBD2 matching over 16 bases. V trimming: 10 bases; J trimming: 3 bases; junction bases outside the gene matches: 6. CDR1 and CDR2 (germline): LNHDA, SQIVND (reference sequence). The CDR3 contains 16 residues. The CDR3 sequence is CATGLAGGLYYNEQFF. The CDR3 DNA reads TGTGCCACGGGACTAGCGGGAGGGCTGTACTACAATGAGCAGTTCTTC.

At least ten counts were recorded for this clonotype. This chain links TRBV19 with TRBJ2-7, with 7 bases lining up with TRBD2. The ends lost 3 bases at V and 6 bases at J; junction bases unmatched: 8. The CDR3 extends over 14 amino acids. Germline assignment: CDR1 LNHDA and CDR2 SQIVND (reference sequence). Here the CDR3 reads CASSMRENLREQYF. The CDR3 DNA follows: TGTGCCAGTAGTATGCGGGAGAACCTCCGCGAGCAGTACTTC.

This clonotype was counted ten times or more. The V call is TRBV27, the J call TRBJ1-4; D may be TRBD1 (6 bases). Germline CDR1 is MNHEY and CDR2 is SMNVEV (reference sequence). The CDR3 length is 16 residues. V lost 6 bases, J lost 6 bases, and 20 bases lay in between. CDR3 coding DNA: TGTGCCAGCAGGTCGACCGGGACACTGGTGGATGAAAAACTGTTTTTT. This codes for CASRSTGTLVDEKLFF.

The sample holds many counts of this clonotype. This chain joins TRBV2 and TRBJ1-2; TRBD1 aligns across 7 bases. In germline, CDR1 is SNHLY, CDR2 FYNNEI. The CDR3 sequence is 14 residues long. J lost 8 bases, V lost 3 bases, and 9 bases had no gene match. CDR3: CASSERQGSSGYTF. The CDR3 DNA follows: TGTGCCAGCAGTGAGCGACAGGGTTCCTCGGGCTACACCTTC.